Listed below are T cell receptor beta chains from one sample, sequenced in a study of blood T cell repertoires in COVID-19. The data were produced by immunoSEQ multiplex PCR, yet TCRdb's version contains in-frame clones alone and is incomplete. There are roughly 150,000 clones in the sample; over 70% occur only once, and roughly 5.7% lies in the top ten. The specimen sequenced was PBMCs or T cells enriched from blood (not recorded which). These receptors were collected from a woman between 35 and 50 years old with acute COVID-19. The CDR3 runs from the conserved cysteine through the conserved F or W. The D gene is left open where the match is weak. The size of a clone is reported for some rows only, either as once, few or many, or as a class for expanded clones.

.	.	TRBJ1-2	TRBV6-5	CASSYPGGGDGYTF	TGTGCCAGCAGTTACCCGGGGGGGGGCGATGGCTACACCTTC
.	TRBD2	TRBJ2-2	TRBV18	CASSTGRAGGTGELFF	TGTGCCAGCTCAACGGGGAGGGCCGGTGGCACCGGGGAGCTGTTTTTT
.	.	TRBJ1-2	TRBV7-8	CASSLAGGNYGYTF	TGTGCCAGCAGCTTAGCTGGCGGGAACTATGGCTACACCTTC
.	TRBD1	TRBJ2-5	TRBV3-1/TRBV3-2	CASSLLGDRGSETQYF	TGTGCCAGCAGCCTTTTAGGGGACAGGGGATCGGAGACCCAGTACTTC
many	.	TRBJ2-1	TRBV11-3	CASSLDSNEQFF	TGTGCCAGCAGCTTAGATTCGAATGAGCAGTTCTTC
.	.	TRBJ2-2	TRBV7-9	CASTPGTLNTGELFF	TGTGCCAGCACCCCGGGGACTTTGAACACCGGGGAGCTGTTTTTT
.	TRBD1	TRBJ1-3	TRBV6-5	CASSQEGARNTIYF	TGTGCCAGCAGCCAAGAGGGGGCTAGAAACACCATATATTTT
few	.	TRBJ2-1	TRBV13	CASSLANREQFF	TGTGCCAGCAGCTTAGCGAATCGGGAGCAGTTCTTC
.	.	TRBJ2-2	TRBV7-9	CASSQLVGRANTGELFF	TGTGCCAGCAGCCAACTGGTTGGCAGGGCGAACACCGGGGAGCTGTTTTTT
once	.	TRBJ2-1	TRBV30	CARGTGLKYNEQFF	TGTGCCCGAGGGACGGGACTGAAATACAATGAGCAGTTCTTC
.	.	TRBJ2-1	TRBV5-1	CASSFGGWIYNEQFF	TGCGCCAGCAGCTTTGGCGGGTGGATTTACAATGAGCAGTTCTTC
.	.	TRBJ2-7	TRBV10-1	CASSETLIGEQYF	TGCGCCAGCAGTGAGACCTTAATCGGCGAGCAGTACTTC
once	TRBD1	TRBJ1-2	TRBV6-5	CASTLDRVWLGYTF	TGTGCCAGCACTTTGGACAGGGTATGGCTTGGCTACACCTTC
.	TRBD1	TRBJ2-2	TRBV9	CASSVTQIGTGSTGELFF	TGTGCCAGCAGCGTAACCCAAATTGGGACAGGGTCGACCGGGGAGCTGTTTTTT
.	TRBD1	TRBJ1-1	TRBV5-4	CASSLGDRGLGAFF	TGTGCCAGCAGCTTGGGGGACAGGGGTCTAGGAGCTTTCTTT
.	TRBD1	TRBJ2-4	TRBV19	CASSSQGGLNIQYF	TGTGCCAGTAGTTCACAGGGGGGTCTAAACATTCAGTACTTC
once	.	TRBJ1-1	TRBV9	CAGAGNTEAFF	TGTGCCGGGGCAGGGAACACTGAAGCTTTCTTT
.	TRBD2	TRBJ2-3	TRBV5-4	CASSLDRVGGQDTQYF	TGTGCCAGCAGCTTGGATAGGGTGGGAGGGCAAGATACGCAGTATTTT
.	.	TRBJ2-3	TRBV5-1	CASGGRGTDTQYF	TGCGCCAGCGGTGGGAGAGGGACAGATACGCAGTATTTT
.	.	TRBJ1-2	TRBV5-6	CASSLVGQPPNYGYTF	TGTGCCAGCAGCTTGGTAGGACAGCCCCCTAACTATGGCTACACCTTC
.	TRBD1	TRBJ1-6	TRBV7-3	CASSARDRGYNSPLHF	TGTGCCAGCAGCGCCCGAGACAGGGGGTATAATTCACCCCTCCACTTT
.	.	TRBJ1-2	TRBV14	CASSQDLRGYGYTF	TGTGCCAGCAGCCAAGATCTTAGGGGCTATGGCTACACCTTC
.	.	TRBJ2-5	TRBV6-5	CASSSETGGMETQYF	TGTGCCAGCAGTAGCGAGACCGGAGGAATGGAGACCCAGTACTTC
few	TRBD1	TRBJ1-1	TRBV7-8	CASSSPTGVGTEAFF	TGTGCCAGCAGCTCACCGACAGGGGTGGGCACTGAAGCTTTCTTT
.	TRBD2	TRBJ2-4	TRBV7-2	CASSLVPGRAGKYF	TGTGCCAGCAGCTTAGTTCCCGGGAGGGCCGGAAAGTACTTC
.	.	TRBJ1-2	TRBV2	CASSVKQTYYGYTF	TGTGCCAGCAGTGTCAAACAGACGTACTATGGCTACACCTTC
.	.	TRBJ2-4	TRBV2	CASSESTGVGVGKNIQYF	TGTGCCAGCAGTGAATCGACGGGGGTGGGAGTGGGCAAAAACATTCAGTACTTC
.	.	TRBJ1-5	TRBV30	CACTDPNSNQPQHF	TGTGCCTGTACAGATCCTAATAGCAATCAGCCCCAGCATTTT
.	.	TRBJ1-1	TRBV30	CAWSKSWGQNTEAFF	TGTGCCTGGAGTAAAAGTTGGGGGCAGAACACTGAAGCTTTCTTT
.	.	TRBJ2-5	TRBV6-5	CASSREGGTQYF	TGTGCCAGCAGTCGTGAGGGCGGGACCCAGTACTTC
.	TRBD2	TRBJ2-1	TRBV25-1	CASSGGRGRVLNEQFF	TGTGCCAGCAGTGGGGGGAGGGGACGGGTGCTTAATGAGCAGTTCTTC
.	TRBD2	TRBJ2-3	TRBV27	CASSLRFGRREITDTQYF	TGTGCCAGCAGTTTACGGTTCGGGAGGCGGGAGATCACAGATACGCAGTATTTT
.	TRBD1	TRBJ2-7	TRBV15	CATSKDRGQQYF	TGTGCCACCAGCAAGGACAGGGGCCAGCAGTACTTC
.	.	TRBJ2-1	TRBV6-1	CASSESGPQFF	TGTGCCAGCAGTGAATCAGGCCCCCAGTTCTTC
.	TRBD2	TRBJ2-3	TRBV6-6	CASSPLAARQGSITDTQYF	TGTGCCAGCAGTCCACTAGCGGCGCGGCAGGGGAGTATCACAGATACGCAGTATTTT
.	TRBD1	TRBJ2-5	TRBV20-1	CSASPWTGKETQYF	TGCAGTGCTAGTCCCTGGACAGGGAAAGAGACCCAGTACTTC
.	.	TRBJ1-5	TRBV5-1	CASSLDGGDQPQHF	TGCGCCAGCAGCTTGGACGGCGGGGATCAGCCCCAGCATTTT
.	TRBD1	TRBJ2-1	TRBV15	CATNRSPGTGIDEQFF	TGTGCCACCAACCGAAGCCCCGGGACAGGGATCGATGAGCAGTTCTTC
.	.	TRBJ1-1	TRBV10-2	CASSGGPVGENTEAFF	TGCGCCAGCAGTGGAGGCCCAGTAGGAGAGAACACTGAAGCTTTCTTT
.	.	TRBJ1-3	TRBV5-4	CASSSRPIGIGSGNTIYF	TGTGCCAGCAGCTCGCGACCCATTGGGATTGGGAGTGGAAACACCATATATTTT
.	.	TRBJ2-1	TRBV5-1	CASSTLAEGGNEQFF	TGCGCCAGCAGCACGCTAGCGGAAGGGGGGAATGAGCAGTTCTTC
.	.	TRBJ2-1	TRBV12-3/TRBV12-4	CASSLALANEQFF	TGTGCCAGCAGTTTAGCATTAGCCAATGAGCAGTTCTTC
.	TRBD1	TRBJ1-2	TRBV18	CASSQPDRGLYGYTF	TGTGCCAGCTCACAACCGGACAGGGGCCTCTATGGCTACACCTTC
.	.	TRBJ2-1	TRBV19	CASSPKWGDLSYNEQFF	TGTGCCAGTAGTCCCAAGTGGGGGGACCTCTCCTACAATGAGCAGTTCTTC
.	TRBD1	TRBJ2-1	TRBV15	CATSPGGQGRDEQFF	TGTGCCACCAGTCCCGGCGGACAGGGTCGGGATGAGCAGTTCTTC